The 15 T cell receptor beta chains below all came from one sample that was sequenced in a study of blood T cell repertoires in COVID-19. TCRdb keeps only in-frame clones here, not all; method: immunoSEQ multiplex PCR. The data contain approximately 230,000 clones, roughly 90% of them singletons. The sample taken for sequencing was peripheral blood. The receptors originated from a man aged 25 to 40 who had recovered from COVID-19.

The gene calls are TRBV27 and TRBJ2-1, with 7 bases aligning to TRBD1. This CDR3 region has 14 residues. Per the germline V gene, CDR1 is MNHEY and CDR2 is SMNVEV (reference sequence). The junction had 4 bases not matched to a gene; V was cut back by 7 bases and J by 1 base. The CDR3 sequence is CASNRGGSYNEQFF. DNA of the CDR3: TGTGCCAGCAACAGGGGTGGGTCCTACAATGAGCAGTTCTTC.

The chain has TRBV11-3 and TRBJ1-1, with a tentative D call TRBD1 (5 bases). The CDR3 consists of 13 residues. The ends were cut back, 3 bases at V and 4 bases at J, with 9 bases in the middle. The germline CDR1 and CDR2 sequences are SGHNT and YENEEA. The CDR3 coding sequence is TGTGCCAGCAGCTTCGGGGGGACCACTGAAGCTTTCTTT. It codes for CASSFGGTTEAFF. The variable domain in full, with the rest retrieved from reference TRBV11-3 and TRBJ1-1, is EAGVVQSPRYKIIEKKQPVAFWCNPISGHNTLYWYLQNLGQGPELLIRYENEEAVDDSQLPKDRFSAERLKGVDSTLKIQPAELGDSAVYLCASSFGGTTEAFFGQGTRLTVV.

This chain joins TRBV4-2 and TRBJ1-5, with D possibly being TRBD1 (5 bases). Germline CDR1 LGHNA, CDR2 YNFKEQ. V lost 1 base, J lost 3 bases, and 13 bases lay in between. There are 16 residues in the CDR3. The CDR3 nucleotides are TGTGCCAGCAGCCAAGGAGACCAGGGTTCCAATCAGCCCCAGCATTTT. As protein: CASSQGDQGSNQPQHF.

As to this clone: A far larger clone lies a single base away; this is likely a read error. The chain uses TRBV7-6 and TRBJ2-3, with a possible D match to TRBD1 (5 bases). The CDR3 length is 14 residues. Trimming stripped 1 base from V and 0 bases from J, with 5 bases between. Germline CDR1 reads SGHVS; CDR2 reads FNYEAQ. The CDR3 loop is CASSLGQSTDTQYF. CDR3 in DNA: TGTGCCAGCAGCTTAGGACAGAGCACAGATACGCAGTATTTT.

In DNA form, the CDR3 reads TGCGCCAGCAGCCGACAGGGTAAAGAGACCCAGTACTTC. Residues: CASSRQGKETQYF. The chain uses TRBV5-1 and TRBJ2-5; 7 bases align to TRBD1. V gave up 4 bases and J gave up 3 bases; unmatched junction bases: 3. CDR3 length: 13 residues. CDR1 SGHRS and CDR2 YFSETQ come from the germline V gene.

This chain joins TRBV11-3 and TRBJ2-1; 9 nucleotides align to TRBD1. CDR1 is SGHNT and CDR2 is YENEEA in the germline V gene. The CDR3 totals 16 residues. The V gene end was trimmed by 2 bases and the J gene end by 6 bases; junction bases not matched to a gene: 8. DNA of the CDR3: TGTGCCAGCAGCTTATCAGCGGGACAGGGTGTCAATGAGCAGTTCTTC. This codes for CASSLSAGQGVNEQFF. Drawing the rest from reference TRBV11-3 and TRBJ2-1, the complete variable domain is EAGVVQSPRYKIIEKKQPVAFWCNPISGHNTLYWYLQNLGQGPELLIRYENEEAVDDSQLPKDRFSAERLKGVDSTLKIQPAELGDSAVYLCASSLSAGQGVNEQFFGPGTRLTVL.

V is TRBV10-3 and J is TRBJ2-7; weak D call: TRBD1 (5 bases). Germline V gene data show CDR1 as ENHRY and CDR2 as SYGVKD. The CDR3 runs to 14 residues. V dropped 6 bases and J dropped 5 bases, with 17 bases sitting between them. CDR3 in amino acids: CAISNSGQSDEQYF. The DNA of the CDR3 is TGTGCCATCAGCAACAGTGGACAATCGGACGAGCAGTACTTC.

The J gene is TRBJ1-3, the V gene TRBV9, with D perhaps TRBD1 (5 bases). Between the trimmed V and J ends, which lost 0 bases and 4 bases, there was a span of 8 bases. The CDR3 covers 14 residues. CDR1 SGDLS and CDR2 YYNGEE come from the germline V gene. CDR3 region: CASSVEGFGNTIYF. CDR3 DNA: TGTGCCAGCAGCGTAGAGGGGTTCGGAAACACCATATATTTT.

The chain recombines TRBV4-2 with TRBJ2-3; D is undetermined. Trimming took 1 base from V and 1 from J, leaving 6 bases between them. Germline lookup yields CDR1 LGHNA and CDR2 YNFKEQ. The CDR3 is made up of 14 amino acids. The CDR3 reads CASSQVPGTDTQYF. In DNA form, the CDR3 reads TGTGCCAGCAGCCAAGTCCCAGGCACAGATACGCAGTATTTT.

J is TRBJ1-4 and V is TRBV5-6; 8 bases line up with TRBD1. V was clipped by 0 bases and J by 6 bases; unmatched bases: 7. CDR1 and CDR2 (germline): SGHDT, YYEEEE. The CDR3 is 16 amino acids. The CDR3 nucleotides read TGTGCCAGCAGCTTGGAAGGCGCAGGGGGCTATGAAAAACTGTTTTTT. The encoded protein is CASSLEGAGGYEKLFF. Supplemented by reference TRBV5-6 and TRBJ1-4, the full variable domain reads DAGVTQSPTHLIKTRGQQVTLRCSPKSGHDTVSWYQQALGQGPQFIFQYYEEEERQRGNFPDRFSGHQFPNYSSELNVNALLLGDSALYLCASSLEGAGGYEKLFFGSGTQLSVL.

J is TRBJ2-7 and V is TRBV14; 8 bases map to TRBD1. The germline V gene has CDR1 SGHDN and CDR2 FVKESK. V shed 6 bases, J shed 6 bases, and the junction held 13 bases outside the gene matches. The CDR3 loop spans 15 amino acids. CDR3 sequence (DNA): TGTGCCAGCAGTATTCTCCTTCAGGGGGCGCGCGAGCAGTACTTC. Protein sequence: CASSILLQGAREQYF.

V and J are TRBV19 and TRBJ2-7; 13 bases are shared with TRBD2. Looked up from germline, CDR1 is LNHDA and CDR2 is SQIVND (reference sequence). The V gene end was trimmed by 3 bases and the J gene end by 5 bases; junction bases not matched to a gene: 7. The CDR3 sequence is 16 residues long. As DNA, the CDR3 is TGTGCCAGTAGTATCCCCTGGACTAGCGGGGGAGACGAGCAGTACTTC. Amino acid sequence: CASSIPWTSGGDEQYF.

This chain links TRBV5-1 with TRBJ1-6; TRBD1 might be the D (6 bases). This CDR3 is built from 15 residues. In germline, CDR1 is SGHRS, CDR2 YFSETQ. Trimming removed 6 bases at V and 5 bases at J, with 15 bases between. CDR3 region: CASNPDRRDNSPLHF. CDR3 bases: TGCGCCAGCAACCCTGACAGGCGAGATAATTCACCCCTCCACTTT.

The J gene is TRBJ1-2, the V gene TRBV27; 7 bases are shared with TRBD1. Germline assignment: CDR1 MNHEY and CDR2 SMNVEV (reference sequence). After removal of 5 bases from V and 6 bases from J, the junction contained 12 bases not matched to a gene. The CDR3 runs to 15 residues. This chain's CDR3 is CASSRLTGVRDGYTF. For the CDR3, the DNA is TGTGCCAGCAGTCGACTTACAGGGGTTAGAGATGGCTACACCTTC.

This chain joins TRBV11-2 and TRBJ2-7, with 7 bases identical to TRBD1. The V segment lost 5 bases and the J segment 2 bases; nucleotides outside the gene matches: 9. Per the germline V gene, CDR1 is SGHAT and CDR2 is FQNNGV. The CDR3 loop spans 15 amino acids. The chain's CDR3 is CASSQTGVHPYEQYF. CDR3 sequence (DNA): TGTGCCAGCAGCCAAACAGGGGTCCATCCCTACGAGCAGTACTTC.